The 28 T cell receptor beta chains presented below share a single source sample, sequenced in a study of human T cells and chemical hapten exposure. Via MiXCR, TCRdb re-called the RACE reads, giving one row per CDR3 protein. The table includes about 85,000 distinct CDR3 sequences, around a tenth detected once. Regarding time point: patch test 2, 6 weeks after DPC sensitization. The treatment here: therapeutic diphenylcyclopropenone sensitization with weekly scalp DPC. The sample in question was whole blood, obtained in connection with sensitization to the hapten diphenylcyclopropenone (DPC). The source is a young man with alopecia areata. Some clones in this sample may be carry-over from other donors' samples.

Many counts were recorded for this clonotype. The chain has TRBV29-1 and TRBJ2-7; D unclear. The CDR3 is made up of 11 amino acids. Germline V gene sequence: CDR1 SQVTM, CDR2 ANQGSEA. V lost 4 bases and J 6 bases, leaving 10 bases between the germline ends. CDR3 in DNA: TGCAGCGTTGGGTTCGGGTCCGAGCAGTACGTC. This codes for CSVGFGSEQYV.

This chain links TRBV7-9 with TRBJ2-5; TRBD1 agrees at 12 bases. CDR3 length: 20 amino acids. V was pared by 4 bases and J by 7 bases, with 22 bases of the junction left unmatched. Germline V gene sequence: CDR1 SEHNR, CDR2 FQNEAQ (reference sequence). CDR3 sequence reads: CASSYPPDHRDRGPVGTQYF. The CDR3 DNA reads TGTGCCAGCAGCTACCCTCCTGACCACCGGGACAGGGGGCCGGTAGGGACCCAGTACTTC.

This clonotype was found a few times. CDR3 amino acids: CASSQDFSGAEAFF. Here the CDR3 DNA reads TGCGCCAGCAGCCAAGATTTCTCGGGGGCTGAAGCTTTCTTT. The V call is TRBV4-3, the J call TRBJ1-1, with D tentatively TRBD1 (5 bases). Germline V gene sequence: CDR1 LGHNA, CDR2 YSLEER. V lost 0 bases, J lost 6 bases, and 11 bases lay in between. The CDR3 has 14 residues.

This clonotype has at least ten counts. V is TRBV6-6 and J is TRBJ1-1; 7 bases align to TRBD1. CDR3 length: 15 amino acids. V lost 6 bases to trimming and J lost 4 bases; unmatched junction nucleotides: 11. Germline-derived CDR1 and CDR2 are MNHNY and SVGAGI (reference sequence). The CDR3 loop reads CASRGGARGFTEAFF. The CDR3 DNA sequence: TGTGCCAGCAGAGGGGGCGCCCGGGGCTTCACTGAAGCTTTCTTT.

This clonotype was picked up a small number of times. The chain has TRBV28 and TRBJ2-4; D is undetermined. V was clipped by 4 bases and J by 8 bases, with 9 bases between them. Germline values: CDR1 MDHEN, CDR2 SYDVKM. CDR3 length: 12 residues. The CDR3 here is CASSSLLDIQYF. The CDR3 region has the DNA TGTGCCAGCAGTTCTCTATTGGACATTCAGTACTTC. Full variable domain (remainder filled in from reference TRBV28 and TRBJ2-4): DVKVTQSSRYLVKRTGEKVFLECVQDMDHENMFWYRQDPGLGLRLIYFSYDVKMKEKGDIPEGYSVSREKKERFSLILESASTNQTSMYLCASSSLLDIQYFGAGTRLSVL.

This clonotype was observed many times. The gene calls are TRBV11-2 and TRBJ1-2; D is unclear. Looked up from germline, CDR1 is SGHAT and CDR2 is FQNNGV. V lost 5 bases to trimming and J lost 8 bases, with 27 bases between them. This CDR3 region has 17 residues. The CDR3 sequence is CASSTRRVGQQSMGYTF. CDR3 nucleotide sequence: TGTGCCAGCAGCACCCGAAGGGTAGGGCAACAGTCTATGGGCTACACCTTC.

This clonotype has a handful of counts. The chain couples TRBV7-2 to TRBJ2-1; D is possibly TRBD2 (5 bases). The CDR3 extends over 13 amino acids. Trimming removed 7 bases at V and 12 bases at J, with 19 bases between. Germline V gene sequence: CDR1 SGHTA, CDR2 FQGNSA. CDR3 DNA sequence: TGTGCCAGCACCCCCGCGAGGGTAAGTTGGCAGTTCTTC. Protein product: CASTPARVSWQFF.

This clonotype was seen at least ten times. The chain recombines TRBV12-3 or TRBV12-4 with TRBJ1-2; no firm D call. The CDR3 spans 13 residues. The V end lost 2 bases, the J end lost 8 bases, and 12 bases lay between the germline ends. CDR3 DNA: TGTGCCAGCAGTTTAAGGCAAGACCAAGGCTACACCTTC. It encodes CASSLRQDQGYTF.

There are a few counts of this clonotype. As DNA, the CDR3 is TGTGCCAGCAGCTCGCCGACCCGGACTAGCGGGTTTCAGCAGTTCTTC. Translating it yields CASSSPTRTSGFQQFF. This chain connects TRBV12-3 or TRBV12-4 to TRBJ2-1; 11 positions agree with TRBD2. The CDR3 is 16 residues long. J lost 11 bases, V lost 6 bases, and 15 bases had no gene match.

This clonotype appeared a few times. The CDR3 region is CASSIAANTEAFF. The CDR3 DNA follows: TGTGCCAGTAGTATTGCAGCGAACACTGAAGCTTTCTTT. This sequence joins TRBV19 and TRBJ1-1; D not resolved. The CDR3 runs 13 residues. CDR1 and CDR2 from the germline V gene are LNHDA and SQIVND (reference sequence). V lost 3 bases to trimming and J lost 1 base, with 6 bases between them.

J is TRBJ2-7 and V is TRBV7-9; TRBD1 is a possible D gene (5 bases). CDR3 size: 14 residues. Trimming removed 5 bases at V and 7 bases at J, with 18 bases between. Per germline, CDR1 SEHNR and CDR2 FQNEAQ (reference sequence). DNA of the CDR3: TGTGCCAGCAGCCTTGGTCAGGGAAGTAAGGAGCAGTACTTC. Its translation: CASSLGQGSKEQYF.

This clonotype was observed a few times. J is TRBJ2-7 and V is TRBV10-3; D remains unclear. This CDR3 spans 11 amino acids. V lost 4 bases and J lost 5, with 6 bases in between. In germline, CDR1 is ENHRY, CDR2 SYGVKD. CDR3 sequence: CAISVAHEQYF. CDR3 coding DNA: TGTGCCATCAGTGTAGCCCACGAGCAGTACTTC.

This clonotype was counted ten times or more. CDR3 loop: CSVEAAIGIGEAFF. Written as DNA, the CDR3 is TGCAGCGTTGAAGCGGCGATAGGGATTGGTGAAGCTTTCTTT. The V and J genes are TRBV29-1 and TRBJ1-1; D is unresolved. The CDR3 spans 14 residues. The germline gives CDR1 SQVTM, CDR2 ANQGSEA. V was clipped by 1 base and J by 7 bases, with 16 bases between them.

This clonotype has at least ten counts. The chain uses TRBV6-6 and TRBJ1-2; 7 bases fit TRBD1. The CDR3 has 15 amino acids. Germline V gives CDR1 MNHNY, CDR2 SVGAGI (reference sequence). V trimming: 5 bases; J trimming: 1 base; junction bases outside the gene matches: 7. The CDR3 nucleotides read TGTGCCAGCAGTCTGGGACAGCTACTTAACTATGGCTACACCTTC. Residues: CASSLGQLLNYGYTF.

This clonotype was counted between two and nine times. This sequence joins TRBV24-1 and TRBJ2-1; a weak D match, TRBD1 (5 bases). The germline V gene has CDR1 KGHDR and CDR2 SFDVKD. The ends were cut back, 7 bases at V and 10 bases at J, with 16 bases in the middle. The CDR3 loop spans 13 amino acids. DNA of the CDR3: TGTGCCACCAGCACACACGACAGAGAAGAGCAGTTCTTC. This gives the protein CATSTHDREEQFF.

The rearrangement uses TRBV7-9 and TRBJ2-5; D gene ambiguous. There are 14 residues in the CDR3. The ends were cut back, 4 bases at V and 1 base at J, with 10 bases in the middle. CDR1 is SEHNR and CDR2 is FQNEAQ in the germline V gene (reference sequence). CDR3 in amino acids: CASSSTDGQETQYF. DNA for the CDR3: TGTGCCAGCAGCTCGACGGACGGCCAAGAGACCCAGTACTTC. Filled out from reference TRBV7-9 and TRBJ2-5, the complete variable domain reads DTGVSQNPRHKITKRGQNVTFRCDPISEHNRLYWYRQTLGQGPEFLTYFQNEAQLEKSRLLSDRFSAERPKGSFSTLEIQRTEQGDSAMYLCASSSTDGQETQYFGPGTRLLVL.

The chain uses TRBV19 and TRBJ1-5, with D tentatively TRBD1 (5 bases). Germline CDR1 and CDR2: LNHDA and SQIVND (reference sequence). The CDR3 covers 16 residues. Trimming removed 6 bases from V and 3 bases from J, with 18 bases in between. For the CDR3, the DNA is TGTGCCAGTAGCCCCCGGGGCCCGGGGTTCAATCAGCCCCAGCATTTT. Encoded protein: CASSPRGPGFNQPQHF.

This clonotype was found many times. The gene calls are TRBV7-9 and TRBJ1-1; D is uncertain. The germline gives CDR1 SEHNR, CDR2 FQNEAQ (reference sequence). This CDR3 region has 16 residues. Trimming cost V 5 bases and J 0 bases, with 16 bases left between them. CDR3 protein: CASSPNDGRLNTEAFF. In nucleotides, the CDR3 is TGTGCCAGCAGCCCCAACGACGGACGGCTGAACACTGAAGCTTTCTTT.

The count of this clonotype is one. This chain links TRBV11-3 with TRBJ2-1, with D possibly matching TRBD2 (6 bases). There are 12 residues in the CDR3. Germline V gene data show CDR1 as SGHNT and CDR2 as YENEEA. V lost 5 bases to trimming and J lost 13 bases, with 15 bases between them. Written as DNA, the CDR3 is TGTGCCAGCAGCCCCCGGGGGTCAGTTCAGTTCTTC. Residues: CASSPRGSVQFF.

Many counts were recorded for this clonotype. This chain connects TRBV6-5 to TRBJ1-6; the D is unclear. CDR1 is MNHEY, CDR2 SVGAGI, per germline. CDR3 length equals 15 residues. Trimming cost V 0 bases and J 6 bases, with 9 bases left between them. The CDR3 is CASSYSRLANSPLHF. Here the CDR3 DNA reads TGTGCCAGCAGTTACTCCCGGCTGGCTAATTCACCCCTCCACTTT.

This clonotype was observed many times. The V call is TRBV27, the J call TRBJ2-2, with D possibly matching TRBD1 (6 bases). CDR3 length equals 15 residues. Trimming stripped 3 bases from V and 0 bases from J, with 8 bases between. Per the germline V gene, CDR1 is MNHEY and CDR2 is SMNVEV (reference sequence). In nucleotides, the CDR3 is TGTGCCAGCAGTTTCGGGACAACGAACACCGGGGAGCTGTTTTTT. Translating it yields CASSFGTTNTGELFF.

This clonotype was detected many times. One end of the junction is discordant with germline, which a read error may explain. The V call is TRBV25-1, the J call TRBJ2-7; D is undetermined. This CDR3 is 10 amino acids long. Per the germline V gene, CDR1 is MGHDK and CDR2 is SYGVNS. The CDR3 sequence: CASSAPWAVF. In nucleotides, the CDR3 is TGTGCCAGCAGTGCCCCGTGGGCAGTCTTC.

The chain employs TRBV2 and TRBJ2-6; the match to TRBD1 covers 8 bases. The germline gives CDR1 SNHLY, CDR2 FYNNEI. This CDR3 has 17 residues. V lost 8 bases and J lost 0; bases outside the gene matches: 9. The CDR3 region is CASSWDRPSSGANVLTF. The CDR3 coding sequence is TGTGCCAGCTCTTGGGACAGGCCAAGCTCTGGGGCCAACGTCCTGACTTTC.

In this sample, this clonotype turned up many times. The J gene is TRBJ2-7, the V gene TRBV27; a weak D match, TRBD1 (6 bases). V lost 1 base and J lost 6, with 13 bases in between. CDR3 length: 14 residues. Per germline, CDR1 MNHEY and CDR2 SMNVEV (reference sequence). DNA for the CDR3: TGTGCCAGCAGTTTATGGCAGGGGCGGGCCGAGCAGTACTTC. Protein product: CASSLWQGRAEQYF.

This clonotype appeared many times. This rearrangement joins TRBV7-9 to TRBJ1-2; 7 bases fit TRBD1. Germline V gene data show CDR1 as SEHNR and CDR2 as FQNEAQ (reference sequence). The CDR3 sequence is 15 residues long. V trimming: 3 bases; J trimming: 2 bases; junction bases outside the gene matches: 6. In DNA form, the CDR3 reads TGTGCCAGCAGCTTGACACAGGGGAGGAACTATGGCTACACCTTC. Its protein is CASSLTQGRNYGYTF.

As concerns this clonotype: A read error may account for a junction end that differs from germline. This chain connects TRBV11-2 to TRBJ2-5; D unclear. Germline V gene data show CDR1 as SGHAT and CDR2 as FQNNGV. CDR3 length: 15 amino acids. CDR3 in amino acids: CASSVQVGNQETQYF. The CDR3 DNA follows: TGTGCCAGCAGCGTCCAAGTGGGGAACCAGGAGACCCAGTACTTC.

This clonotype was seen just once. The gene calls are TRBV20-1 and TRBJ2-5; D tentatively reads TRBD1 or TRBD2 (5 bases each). CDR1 DFQATT and CDR2 SNEGSKA come from the germline V gene (reference sequence). V lost 3 bases and J 5 bases, leaving 13 bases between the germline ends. This CDR3 has 13 amino acids. Written as DNA, the CDR3 is TGCAGTGCTAGCCCCCCAGGGAGTGAGACCCAGTACTTC. Encoded protein: CSASPPGSETQYF.

The V and J genes are TRBV6-5 and TRBJ1-2, with a tentative D call TRBD1 (5 bases). V lost 2 bases, J lost 0 bases, and 13 bases lay in between. The germline V gene has CDR1 MNHEY and CDR2 SVGAGI. CDR3 size: 16 residues. Here the CDR3 DNA reads TGTGCCAGCAGTTACACCTACGGGACGGCTAACTATGGCTACACCTTC. Translating it yields CASSYTYGTANYGYTF.